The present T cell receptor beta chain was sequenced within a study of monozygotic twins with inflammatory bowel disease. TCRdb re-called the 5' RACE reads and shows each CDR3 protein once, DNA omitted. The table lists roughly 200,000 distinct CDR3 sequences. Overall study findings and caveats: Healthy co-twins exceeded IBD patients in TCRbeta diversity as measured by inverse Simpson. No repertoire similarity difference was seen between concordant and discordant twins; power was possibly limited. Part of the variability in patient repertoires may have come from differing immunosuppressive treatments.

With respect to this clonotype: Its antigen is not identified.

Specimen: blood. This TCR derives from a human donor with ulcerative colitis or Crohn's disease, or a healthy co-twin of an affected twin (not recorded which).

This CDR3 is CASASGRIWEKTGELFF. The chain links TRBV9 to TRBJ2-2. CDR1 and CDR2 from the germline V gene are SGDLS and YYNGEE. The CDR3 is made up of 17 amino acids.